This entry describes one TCR beta chain. Antigen specificity is unknown. Sample-barcoded 5' priming and a J-beta primer mix drove a second PCR of about 7 to 12 cycles. TCRdb ran MiXCR on the 5' RACE reads and lists one entry per CDR3 protein. The data contain around 940,000 distinct CDR3 sequences, roughly half of them singletons. The data belong to a study of blood T cells in healthy people across ages. Study-wide points: Relative to aged donors, long-lived donors carried more naive CD4+ cells and displayed higher diversity. CMV infection status of these donors was not known. Naive T cell percentage strongly correlated with TCR beta diversity.

V gave up 6 bases and J gave up 4 bases; unmatched junction bases: 12. There are 15 residues in the CDR3. Per the germline V gene, CDR1 is SQVTM and CDR2 is ANQGSEA. Each donor's blood draw was approximately 10 milliliters of peripheral blood. The source is a woman aged 55-70 years in good health. The chain recombines TRBV29-1 with TRBJ1-2, with 9 bases fitting TRBD1. The sample comprised blood. The CDR3 is CSVSSRDRAGYGYTF. In DNA, the CDR3 is TGCAGCGTGAGTAGCCGGGACAGGGCTGGCTATGGCTACACCTTC.